The clone carrying this T cell receptor (beta chain) has only a few counts. This entry belongs to a study of spatial heterogeneity in lung cancer. TCRdb passed the 5' RACE reads through MiXCR, listing each CDR3 protein once. The sample includes under 150,000 distinct CDR3 sequences, 10% to 15% of them seen just once. Looked up from germline, CDR1 is SGHDN and CDR2 is FVKESK. Trimming shortened V by 1 base and J by 3 bases, and 10 bases separated the two germline ends. The CDR3 length is 14 residues. The time point here: blood at routine non-recurrence follow-up after resection. No cell sorting; template was whole RNA from tumor, lung tissue or PBMC.

The receptor was isolated from a male donor with early-stage non-small cell lung cancer. Sequencing was performed on PBMCs, taken at follow-up. The rearrangement links TRBV14 to TRBJ2-7; D is perhaps TRBD2 (6 bases). The CDR3 region has the DNA TGTGCCAGCAGCCAAGGACTGGACTACTACGAGCAGTACTTC. The encoded protein is CASSQGLDYYEQYF.